These T cell receptor beta chains were read from a single sample in a study of T cell clones after liver transplantation. Assay used: immunoSEQ multiplex PCR; TCRdb lists only in-frame clones, some missing. This sample has fewer than 65,000 clones, with 70% to 90% found just once. The input for sequencing was CD8+ T cells from blood, taken 12 months after liver transplant. The source of these receptors is a human patient who received a liver transplant. Part of the T cells may come from the graft donor. Both conserved end residues are part of each CDR3. The D gene is left open where the match is weak. Expanded clones are given a class, and other clones once, few, many or no size at all.

TRBV7-2	-	TRBJ2-3	-	TGTGCCAGCACCCCGTATGAGGGATCAGATACGCAGTATTTT	CASTPYEGSDTQYF
TRBV2	TRBD1	TRBJ1-1	-	TGTGCCAGCAGAAAACCAGGACAGGGGAGGACTGAAGCTTTCTTT	CASRKPGQGRTEAFF
TRBV28	-	TRBJ1-4	-	TGTGCCAGCAGTTTCTCCCTACCGGGAGAAAAACTGTTTTTT	CASSFSLPGEKLFF
TRBV9	-	TRBJ2-1	-	TGTGCCAGCAGCGCCCCCGGGACGGACATATACAATGAGCAGTTCTTC	CASSAPGTDIYNEQFF
TRBV7-9	TRBD2	TRBJ2-1	few	TGTGCCAGCAGCTTAAATAGCGGGGCCTACAATGAGCAGTTCTTC	CASSLNSGAYNEQFF
TRBV13	TRBD2	TRBJ2-7	-	TGTGCCAGCAGCTCCGGGACTAGCGCATCCTACGAGCAGTACTTC	CASSSGTSASYEQYF
TRBV27	-	TRBJ1-5	-	TGTGCCAGCAGTGACGAGGCGAACCAGCCCCAGCATTTT	CASSDEANQPQHF
TRBV10-3	-	TRBJ2-3	-	TGTGCCATCAGTCCAGGGGGGGAATTCGGAGAGACAGATACGCAGTATTTT	CAISPGGEFGETDTQYF
TRBV7-2	-	TRBJ1-2	once	TGTGCCAGCAGCCCGAGGTCGCGGCAGGGGTACTATGGCTACACCTTC	CASSPRSRQGYYGYTF
TRBV2	TRBD2	TRBJ2-1	-	TGTGCCAGCAGGCACGGTATCGGGGGGGTTTACAATGAGCAGTTCTTC	CASRHGIGGVYNEQFF
TRBV25-1	-	TRBJ2-7	-	TGTGCCAGCAGTGAAGGGTTTGGCTATTACGAGCAGTACTTC	CASSEGFGYYEQYF
TRBV15	TRBD1	TRBJ2-7	-	TGTGCCACCAGCAGAGATCTACAGGGGCGAACCTACGAGCAGTACTTC	CATSRDLQGRTYEQYF
TRBV7-6	TRBD2	TRBJ2-5	-	TGTGCCAGCAGCACGACTAGCGGGAAAGAGACCCAGTACTTC	CASSTTSGKETQYF
TRBV7-9	TRBD1	TRBJ1-2	-	TGTGCCAGCAGCGCTCCCGGGACAGGGCGGAGTGATGGCTACACCTTC	CASSAPGTGRSDGYTF
TRBV4-1	TRBD2	TRBJ2-1	-	TGCGCCAGCAGCCGGAGTAGCGGGAGGGCTAACAATGAGCAGTTCTTC	CASSRSSGRANNEQFF
TRBV19	-	TRBJ2-7	once	TGTGCCAGTAGTACCGCAGGAAGGAACGAGCAGTACTTC	CASSTAGRNEQYF
TRBV5-1	-	TRBJ2-1	-	TGCGCCAGCAGCTTGAATCCTAGTGAGCAGTTCTTC	CASSLNPSEQFF
TRBV11-2	TRBD2	TRBJ2-3	once	TGTGCCAGCAGTAGAGGGGTAGCGGGAGAGGGTACAGATACGCAGTATTTT	CASSRGVAGEGTDTQYF
TRBV27	-	TRBJ2-4	-	TGTGCCAGCAGTCCCGACCCGTTGAGGACGGCCAAAAACATTCAGTACTTC	CASSPDPLRTAKNIQYF
TRBV11-2	-	TRBJ2-7	-	TGTGCCAGCAGCTCCGGGCCGGGATCCGGCTCCTACGAGCAGTACTTC	CASSSGPGSGSYEQYF
TRBV11-1	-	TRBJ1-1	-	TGTGCCAGCAGCTTAGAGGGCAGCTTGGGCACTGAAGCTTTCTTT	CASSLEGSLGTEAFF
TRBV14	-	TRBJ1-2	-	TGTGCCAGCAGCCTCCTGGGCGGGACGGCGATCACCTTC	CASSLLGGTAITF
TRBV10-1	TRBD2	TRBJ2-7	-	TGCGCCAGCAGTGAGCTAGCGGGAGCAATCAACGAGCAGTACTTC	CASSELAGAINEQYF
TRBV19	-	TRBJ2-1	-	TGTGCCAGTAGTCCCAGGACAGCTATCTACAATGAGCAGTTCTTC	CASSPRTAIYNEQFF
TRBV2	TRBD2	TRBJ2-1	-	TGTGCCAGCGAGGGACTAGCGGGATCGAATGAGCAGTTCTTC	CASEGLAGSNEQFF
TRBV15	TRBD1	TRBJ2-5	-	TGTGCCACCAGCAGCCCACAGGGGGCGGGTGGTGAGACCCAGTACTTC	CATSSPQGAGGETQYF
TRBV14	TRBD2	TRBJ2-3	-	TGTGCCAGCAGCTACGGACTAGCGGGAGACCTAGATACGCAGTATTTT	CASSYGLAGDLDTQYF
TRBV4-3	-	TRBJ1-5	-	TGCGCCAGCAGCCAAGCTAGGGGAGGGGCCCAGCATTTT	CASSQARGGAQHF
TRBV6-1	TRBD1	TRBJ1-2	-	TGTGCCAGCAGTTGGACAGGGGACTATGGCTACACCTTC	CASSWTGDYGYTF
TRBV6-4	-	TRBJ2-3	-	TGTGCCAGCAGTTCGCTAGGGGGAGATACGCAGTATTTT	CASSSLGGDTQYF
TRBV7-2	-	TRBJ2-7	-	TGTGCCAGCAGCGTCCCCAGGTCCTACGAGCAGTACTTC	CASSVPRSYEQYF
TRBV13	-	TRBJ2-1	-	TGTGCCAGCAGTCCCGCAAGCGGAGCTCCAAATGAGCAGTTCTTC	CASSPASGAPNEQFF
TRBV27	TRBD2	TRBJ2-7	-	TGTGCCAGCAGTCCTAGCGGGAGAAAGCGCGAGCAGTACTTC	CASSPSGRKREQYF
TRBV4-3	-	TRBJ2-2	few	TGCGCCAGCAGCCAAGGGGGTCCTTACAACACCGGGGAGCTGTTTTTT	CASSQGGPYNTGELFF
TRBV6-4	-	TRBJ2-3	-	TGTGCCAGCAGTGACTCTGGAGGGGAGACAGATACGCAGTATTTT	CASSDSGGETDTQYF
TRBV11-3	TRBD2	TRBJ2-5	-	TGTGCCAGCAGCTTAGAGGGGCCCCTAGCGGGAGGTGTCCCGGGAGAGACCCAGTACTTC	CASSLEGPLAGGVPGETQYF
TRBV28	-	TRBJ2-7	once	TGTGCCAGCAGCCCCCCTTCGGATCTTTACGAGCAGTACTTC	CASSPPSDLYEQYF
TRBV7-2	TRBD1	TRBJ1-1	once	TGTGCCAGCAGCTTTCGACAGGGATCGGCTGAAGCTTTCTTT	CASSFRQGSAEAFF
TRBV5-6	-	TRBJ2-7	-	TGTGCCAGCAGCTTTAATTTGGGGTCCCATTCCTCCTACGAGCAGTACTTC	CASSFNLGSHSSYEQYF
TRBV12-5	-	TRBJ1-1	-	TGTGCTAGTGGTTTGGTAATCGGGGAGGCAACTGAAGCTTTCTTT	CASGLVIGEATEAFF
TRBV7-9	TRBD2	TRBJ2-1	-	TGTGCCAGCAGACATTCGGCTAGCGGCCAATACAATGAGCAGTTCTTC	CASRHSASGQYNEQFF
TRBV6-5	-	TRBJ1-2	few	TGTGCCAGCAGTTACTGGGTGGGGTCTGGCTATGGCTACACCTTC	CASSYWVGSGYGYTF
TRBV15	TRBD1	TRBJ2-3	-	TGTGCCACCAGCAGAGGTTTGCCGACAGGGGTCCTCACAGATACGCAGTATTTT	CATSRGLPTGVLTDTQYF
TRBV5-1	-	TRBJ2-3	-	TGCGCCAGCACCCCTTGGTATAGGGACTCACCTCAGTCAGATACGCAGTATTTT	CASTPWYRDSPQSDTQYF
TRBV10-1	TRBD1	TRBJ2-3	-	TGCGCCAGCAGTACATCCGGGACAGGGCTAACAGATACGCAGTATTTT	CASSTSGTGLTDTQYF
TRBV7-9	-	TRBJ2-2	once	TGTGCCAGCAGCCACCGTGGACTGGGGAACACCGGGGAGCTGTTTTTT	CASSHRGLGNTGELFF
TRBV10-3	-	TRBJ2-5	-	TGTGCCATCGGGAGTGCGGGGCTTCAAGAGACCCAGTACTTC	CAIGSAGLQETQYF
TRBV21-1	-	TRBJ2-7	-	TGTGCCAGCAGCAAAGCTTGGGATCTCTCCTACGAGCAGTACTTC	CASSKAWDLSYEQYF
TRBV7-9	-	TRBJ1-1	-	TGTGCGGACATTGGGCCCAGCTACACTGAAGCTTTCTTT	CADIGPSYTEAFF
TRBV6-5	TRBD1	TRBJ1-5	-	TGTGCCAGCAGTTACACTGGACAGGGCAATCAGCCCCAGCATTTT	CASSYTGQGNQPQHF
TRBV27	TRBD2	TRBJ2-3	-	TGTGCCAGCAGTTTGCTAGCGGGCCTCACAGATACGCAGTATTTT	CASSLLAGLTDTQYF
TRBV7-9	TRBD1	TRBJ1-1	few	TGTGCCAGCAGCTCTCCGGGACAGCTTGAAGCTTTCTTT	CASSSPGQLEAFF
TRBV27	-	TRBJ1-1	-	TGTGCCAGCAGTTTCCAGGGAAACACTGAAGCTTTCTTT	CASSFQGNTEAFF